This T cell receptor beta chain was identified in a study of blood T cell repertoires in COVID-19 (dated by TCRdb to about 2020). With regard to the full study: Samples from collaborators originated in the United States, Italy and Spain and spanned both the acute and convalescent phases of COVID-19. Nearly every sample came with metadata listing a de-identified subject ID, COVID-19 status, age in years and sex. Where available, HLA class I and class II types were taken from metadata supplied by the sample provider and were not determined by assay-based typing. Samples were obtained from the ongoing ImmuneRACE study (first 160 participants) and from 1,200 or so subjects provided by 6 global collaborators. The dataset comprised deeply sampled blood TCRbeta repertoires from subjects exposed to, actively infected with, or recovered from COVID-19. The repertoires were made available in a free public database intended to serve as a resource for research on the immune response to SARS-CoV-2. The prospective study material was composed of cDNA or gDNA derived from T cells, B-cell-depleted T cells, or PBMCs.

Collaborating institutions collected whole blood in K2EDTA tubes following their own protocols. For TCRbeta analysis, collaborators shipped samples in one of three forms: frozen whole blood, isolated PBMCs, or DNA extracted from either of those sample types. To note about this clone: Which antigen it targets is not known. No qualities accompany the bases; no much larger clone lies one base away.

TCRbeta CDR3 regions were amplified from genomic DNA using the immunoSEQ Assay, a bias-controlled multiplex PCR. Per the source publication's procedure: The number of nucleated cells in each sample was estimated from the amplification of reference gene primers within the assay. To quantify the absolute abundance of each unique TCRbeta CDR3 rearrangement, sequence reads were collapsed and filtered. For each sample, productive Simpson clonality was calculated by taking the square root of Simpson's diversity index across productive rearrangements. TCRdb holds this immuneACCESS table with in-frame rearrangements only. Some clones are missing; in checked studies, unresolved V genes explain under half, and the rest has no known cause. The DNA gave D and trimming, while V, J and clone size come from that table. For this sample the table gives about 180,000 clones, of which 86% were detected only once. Together, the top ten hold under 9.5% of the sample.

Summary of the overall study and its limitations: The quantity of clinical and demographic metadata differed by source and by participant and was supplied without curation.

Relative to germline, V is 3 bases shorter and J is 0 bases shorter, with 12 bases between their ends. The CDR3, cysteine through phenylalanine, is 16 amino acids long. CDR3 DNA only is kept here, 48 bases in frame from base 1. From the germline V gene, CDR1 is LGHNA and CDR2 is YSLEER. This clonotype was sampled from a man aged 50-60 years with active or convalescent COVID-19. Specimen: peripheral blood. The receptor chain draws on TRBV4-3 and TRBJ1-3; a tentative D match to TRBD1 spans 5 bases. The nucleotide sequence is TGCGCCAGCAGCCAGGCCGAAGGGGTCTCTGGAAACACCATATATTTT. It is translated as CASSQAEGVSGNTIYF.